These 32 T cell receptor beta chains were all obtained from the same sample, sequenced in a study of T cell responses to AZD1222 COVID-19 vaccine. Profiled with immunoSEQ multiplex PCR; TCRdb holds only in-frame clones, not every one. Here the sample spans approximately 140,000 clones, roughly 90% being singletons. Sequencing was performed on peripheral blood, taken 28 days after the second AZD1222 dose. Receptor source: an adult who received the AZD1222 COVID-19 vaccine.

This rearrangement joins TRBV5-1 to TRBJ2-1, with 7 bases aligning to TRBD2. The CDR3 covers 15 residues. V shed 7 bases, J shed 4 bases, and the junction held 11 bases outside the gene matches. In germline, CDR1 is SGHRS, CDR2 YFSETQ. CDR3 loop: CASGPQSGTYNEQFF. The CDR3 DNA sequence: TGCGCCAGCGGCCCCCAAAGCGGGACGTACAATGAGCAGTTCTTC.

The rearrangement links TRBV6-1 to TRBJ1-4; a weak D match, TRBD1 (5 bases). The CDR3 runs to 15 residues. The V end lost 8 bases, the J end lost 8 bases, and 21 bases lay between the germline ends. Germline V gives CDR1 MNHNS, CDR2 SASEGT. The CDR3 DNA follows: TGTGCCAGCGCCCTTAAACAGGTCATGATAGAAAAACTGTTTTTT. Its protein product is CASALKQVMIEKLFF.

The chain combines TRBV12-3 or TRBV12-4 with TRBJ2-3; maybe TRBD2 (5 bases). The CDR3 totals 12 residues. V was shortened by 9 bases and J by 5 bases, with 12 bases between the two germline ends. CDR3 DNA: TGTGCCAGTGGTTCTGCGGGAGATACGCAGTATTTT. This gives the protein CASGSAGDTQYF.

V is TRBV5-5 and J is TRBJ1-1; D uncertain. Germline V gene data show CDR1 as SGHKS and CDR2 as YYEKEE (reference sequence). CDR3 length: 13 amino acids. Trimming left V 5 bases short and J 5 bases short, with 13 bases between. The CDR3 DNA reads as TGTGCCAGCAGTGTGGAGGGAGGGACTGAAGCTTTCTTT. The encoded protein is CASSVEGGTEAFF.

This rearrangement joins TRBV5-1 to TRBJ2-1, with TRBD2 matching over 10 bases. The CDR3 totals 16 residues. The germline V gene encodes CDR1 SGHRS and CDR2 YFSETQ. V lost 0 bases and J lost 7; bases outside the gene matches: 7. CDR3 bases: TGCGCCAGCAGCTTGGCTCTAGCGGGAGCTGCTAATGAGCAGTTCTTC. This gives the protein CASSLALAGAANEQFF.

This clone was seen a single time. V is TRBV28 and J is TRBJ1-5; D might be TRBD1 (5 bases). Germline CDR1 MDHEN, CDR2 SYDVKM. Trimming took off 6 bases at V and 7 bases at J, with 7 bases between the two ends. This CDR3 region has 11 residues. This CDR3 reads CASSQGQPQHF. In DNA form, the CDR3 reads TGTGCCAGCAGCCAGGGACAGCCCCAGCATTTT.

The chain joins TRBV27 to TRBJ2-7; either TRBD1 or TRBD2 may supply D (5 bases each). Germline CDR1 MNHEY, CDR2 SMNVEV (reference sequence). The CDR3 is made up of 13 amino acids. V lost 4 bases, J lost 7 bases, and 14 bases lay in between. The CDR3 DNA is TGTGCCAGCAGTTCGCAACAGGCGGGTGAGCAGTACTTC. Its translation: CASSSQQAGEQYF.

The chain couples TRBV18 to TRBJ1-3; D unresolved. Germline-derived CDR1 and CDR2 are KGHSH and LQKENI. The CDR3 runs to 15 residues. V was pared by 3 bases and J by 4 bases, with 13 bases between. CDR3 protein: CASSPPGLAGNTIYF. CDR3 sequence (DNA): TGTGCCAGCTCACCCCCGGGGTTGGCGGGAAACACCATATATTTT.

This chain connects TRBV7-3 to TRBJ2-6, with a tentative D call TRBD1 (6 bases). Looked up from germline, CDR1 is SGHTA and CDR2 is FQGTGA. The CDR3 spans 15 residues. The V end was cut by 5 bases, the J end by 4 bases, with 12 bases between. This CDR3 reads CASSGGSSGANVLTF. CDR3 DNA: TGTGCCAGCAGCGGGGGCTCCTCGGGGGCCAACGTCCTGACTTTC.

This clone was detected a few times. The CDR3: CASSLDGTEAFF. In DNA, the CDR3 is TGTGCCAGCAGTTTAGATGGTACTGAAGCTTTCTTT. The chain carries TRBV27 and TRBJ1-1; D uncertain. CDR1 and CDR2 from the germline V gene are MNHEY and SMNVEV (reference sequence). The CDR3 runs 12 residues. The V end lost 2 bases, the J end lost 5 bases, and 6 bases lay between the germline ends.

The V gene is TRBV11-2, the J gene TRBJ1-3, with D tentatively TRBD1 (6 bases). The V and J ends lost 5 bases and 0 bases respectively, with 11 bases between them. From germline, CDR1 is SGHAT and CDR2 FQNNGV. The CDR3 is 15 residues long. CDR3 DNA sequence: TGTGCCAGCAGCGACGACAGGTTCTCTGGAAACACCATATATTTT. Protein product: CASSDDRFSGNTIYF.

This chain connects TRBV6-1 to TRBJ2-3; TRBD1 or TRBD2 may be the D gene (6 bases each). Between the trimmed V and J ends, which lost 4 bases and 2 bases, there was a span of 16 bases. From germline, CDR1 is MNHNS and CDR2 SASEGT. The CDR3 sequence is 16 residues long. The CDR3 sequence is CASSAWHGGLTDTQYF. The DNA of the CDR3 is TGTGCCAGCAGTGCCTGGCATGGGGGGCTCACAGATACGCAGTATTTT.

The V and J genes are TRBV7-9 and TRBJ1-4; D is perhaps TRBD1 (6 bases). From germline, CDR1 is SEHNR and CDR2 FQNEAQ (reference sequence). The CDR3 loop spans 14 amino acids. The V end was cut by 7 bases, the J end by 6 bases, with 15 bases between. CDR3 in amino acids: CASNIGGLDEKLFF. CDR3 bases: TGTGCCAGCAACATAGGGGGATTGGATGAAAAACTGTTTTTT.

This sequence joins TRBV28 and TRBJ1-3; no definite D call. The V gene lost 4 bases and the J gene lost 7 bases, with 14 bases spanning the gap. Per germline, CDR1 MDHEN and CDR2 SYDVKM. This CDR3 is 14 amino acids long. CDR3 residues: CASSSPGRSNTIYF. CDR3 in DNA: TGTGCCAGCAGTTCCCCCGGCAGGAGCAACACCATATATTTT.

This clone was seen just once. The chain links TRBV27 to TRBJ2-1, with a possible D match to TRBD1 (6 bases). The CDR3 consists of 16 residues. V was clipped by 7 bases and J by 0 bases, with 16 bases between them. Germline-derived CDR1 and CDR2 are MNHEY and SMNVEV (reference sequence). CDR3 sequence: CASTPGGGHSYNEQFF. The DNA for the CDR3 is TGTGCCAGCACCCCGGGTGGGGGCCACTCCTACAATGAGCAGTTCTTC.

The chain combines TRBV18 with TRBJ2-6; 7 bases are a match to TRBD2. The CDR3 length is 17 residues. The J segment lost 0 bases and the V segment lost 3 bases, leaving 5 bases of the junction unmatched. Germline V gene lookup returns CDR1 KGHSH and CDR2 LQKENI. The CDR3 loop is CASSPNTGGSGANVLTF. The CDR3 DNA reads as TGTGCCAGCTCACCGAATACGGGGGGCTCTGGGGCCAACGTCCTGACTTTC.

This chain connects TRBV24-1 to TRBJ1-5, with D possibly TRBD1 on 5 matching bases. CDR3 length equals 13 residues. Germline CDR1 reads KGHDR; CDR2 reads SFDVKD. Between the trimmed V and J ends, which lost 6 bases and 7 bases, there was a span of 12 bases. CDR3 in DNA: TGTGCCACCAGTAGGACCGGGGACCAGCCCCAGCATTTT. It encodes CATSRTGDQPQHF.

This chain joins TRBV5-1 and TRBJ2-7; D is unresolved. Germline CDR1 and CDR2: SGHRS and YFSETQ. Trimming stripped 3 bases from V and 2 bases from J, with 6 bases between. This CDR3 is built from 12 residues. The CDR3, as DNA: TGCGCCAGCAGCTATAGGCCCTACGAGCAGTACTTC. Amino acid sequence: CASSYRPYEQYF.

The chain has TRBV7-6 and TRBJ2-7; 9 bases line up with TRBD2. The V gene end was trimmed by 3 bases and the J gene end by 6 bases; junction bases not matched to a gene: 6. Germline values: CDR1 SGHVS, CDR2 FNYEAQ. The CDR3 spans 14 residues. The CDR3 region is CASSFGGRALEQYF. For the CDR3, the DNA is TGTGCCAGCAGCTTTGGCGGGAGGGCCCTCGAGCAGTACTTC.

The chain has TRBV6-1 and TRBJ1-4; 9 positions match TRBD1. The CDR3 covers 17 residues. CDR1 MNHNS and CDR2 SASEGT come from the germline V gene. Losses at the gene ends were 2 bases for V and 7 bases for J; bases not matched to a gene: 11. Written as DNA, the CDR3 is TGTGCCAGCAGTGAACCCCACCCGGGACAGGGAGGTGAAAAACTGTTTTTT. As protein: CASSEPHPGQGGEKLFF.

The chain has TRBV19 and TRBJ2-3; 7 bases agree with TRBD1. After removal of 7 bases from V and 2 bases from J, the junction contained 9 bases not matched to a gene. Germline values: CDR1 LNHDA, CDR2 SQIVND (reference sequence). The CDR3 loop spans 15 amino acids. Here the CDR3 reads CASTRQTGHTDTQYF. The CDR3 bases are TGTGCCAGTACCCGACAGACAGGGCACACAGATACGCAGTATTTT.

This chain links TRBV24-1 with TRBJ1-2; D is ambiguous. The germline V and J ends were trimmed by 3 bases and 3 bases, with 7 bases remaining between them. The V gene's germline CDR1 is KGHDR and CDR2 SFDVKD. The CDR3 contains 13 residues. The CDR3 protein is CATSDPQDYGYTF. The CDR3 coding sequence is TGTGCCACCAGTGATCCCCAAGACTATGGCTACACCTTC.

The chain carries TRBV5-1 and TRBJ1-3; D call uncertain. The germline gives CDR1 SGHRS, CDR2 YFSETQ. Trimming stripped 4 bases from V and 0 bases from J, with 14 bases between. The CDR3 is made up of 16 amino acids. This CDR3 is CASSPVPESSGNTIYF. The DNA of the CDR3 is TGCGCCAGCAGCCCCGTCCCCGAGAGCTCTGGAAACACCATATATTTT.

The chain employs TRBV27 and TRBJ1-2; 12 bases fit TRBD1. The CDR3 is made up of 13 amino acids. Trimming at V came to 9 bases and at J to 3 bases, leaving 2 bases not matched to a gene. Germline V gene sequence: CDR1 MNHEY, CDR2 SMNVEV (reference sequence). CDR3 bases: TGTGCCAGTGGGACAGGGGGCCACTATGGCTACACCTTC. Protein product: CASGTGGHYGYTF.

The chain links TRBV5-6 to TRBJ1-5; D gene unclear. The CDR3 extends over 14 amino acids. Deletions cut 1 base from V and 0 bases from J, with 5 bases between. CDR1 SGHDT and CDR2 YYEEEE come from the germline V gene. CDR3 nucleotide sequence: TGTGCCAGCAGCTTGATGTCTAGCAATCAGCCCCAGCATTTT. Amino acids: CASSLMSSNQPQHF.

Concerning this clone itself: A read error may produce the germline difference seen at one junction end. V gene TRBV27 combines with J gene TRBJ2-3; D is unresolved. Germline CDR1 reads MNHEY; CDR2 reads SMNVEV (reference sequence). CDR3 length: 15 amino acids. CDR3 nucleotide sequence: TGTGCCAGCAGTATATCGTCTTTGGGGATAGATACGCAGTATTTT. This encodes CASSISSLGIDTQYF.

J is TRBJ1-6 and V is TRBV6-2 or TRBV6-3; D remains ambiguous. CDR1 is MNHEY, CDR2 SVGEGT, per germline. Between the trimmed V and J ends, which lost 0 bases and 11 bases, there was a span of 8 bases. The CDR3 runs to 13 residues. This chain's CDR3 is CASSYSGRPPLHF. DNA for the CDR3: TGTGCCAGCAGTTACTCGGGCCGGCCACCCCTCCACTTT.

The CDR3 DNA follows: TGCGCCAGCAGCCCTATGACAGGGACCCCCTACTCCTATAATTCACCCCTCCACTTT. Protein product: CASSPMTGTPYSYNSPLHF. The V gene is TRBV4-3, the J gene TRBJ1-6, with 7 bases matching TRBD1. V trimming: 4 bases; J trimming: 0 bases; junction bases outside the gene matches: 12. The germline CDR1 and CDR2 sequences are LGHNA and YSLEER. The CDR3 is 19 amino acids.

V and J are TRBV29-1 and TRBJ2-7; D possibly corresponds to TRBD1 (5 bases). V lost 0 bases, J lost 3 bases, and 12 bases lay in between. Germline CDR1 is SQVTM and CDR2 is ANQGSEA. The CDR3 is made up of 14 amino acids. As DNA, the CDR3 is TGCAGCGTTGAAGAAACGAGACAGAGCTACGAGCAGTACTTC. Protein: CSVEETRQSYEQYF.

In this sample, this clone turned up once. The chain joins TRBV7-2 to TRBJ1-4; a weak D match, TRBD1 (5 bases). Germline V gene data show CDR1 as SGHTA and CDR2 as FQGNSA. The CDR3 loop spans 16 amino acids. V was trimmed by 0 bases and J by 8 bases, leaving 16 bases between them. The CDR3 DNA is TGTGCCAGCAGCTTAGCGCCCCAGGGAGGGAACGAAAAACTGTTTTTT. Protein product: CASSLAPQGGNEKLFF.

The V call is TRBV12-3 or TRBV12-4, the J call TRBJ1-2, with 7 bases identical to TRBD1. This CDR3 contains 12 residues. V shed 6 bases and J 4 bases; nucleotides not matched to a gene: 2. The CDR3 sequence is CASSGTAYGYTF. The CDR3 DNA is TGTGCCAGCAGCGGGACAGCCTATGGCTACACCTTC.

Regarding this clone: The junction departs from the called germline gene at one end, perhaps through a read error. The chain links TRBV6-6 to TRBJ2-1; D perhaps matches TRBD2 (5 bases). This CDR3 contains 15 residues. Germline values: CDR1 MNHNY, CDR2 SVGAGI (reference sequence). The CDR3 bases are TGTGTCAGCAGTTACAACCAGGACTTTAACAATGAGCAGTTCTTC. Its protein product is CVSSYNQDFNNEQFF.